This T cell receptor beta chain derives from a study of long-term antiretroviral therapy in people with HIV. Sequencing used immunoSEQ v3.0 at survey level. Here immunoSEQ multiplex PCR was the method, and the copy in TCRdb shows in-frame clones only, minus some. The data show fewer than 10,000 clones, roughly 70% seen once. Germline V gives CDR1 MNHNS, CDR2 SASEGT. Trimming shortened V by 5 bases and J by 3 bases, and 14 bases separated the two germline ends. CDR3 size: 14 residues. V gene TRBV6-1 combines with J gene TRBJ2-7; D might be TRBD1 or TRBD2, each matching 5 bases. Sequencing used unsorted PBMCs, obtained 1.8 years before starting antiretroviral therapy. This receptor was taken from a man aged 35-49 years with HIV. The CDR3 DNA is TGTGCCAGCAGTTTCCGGGACCGGGGCTACGAGCAGTACTTC. As protein: CASSFRDRGYEQYF.